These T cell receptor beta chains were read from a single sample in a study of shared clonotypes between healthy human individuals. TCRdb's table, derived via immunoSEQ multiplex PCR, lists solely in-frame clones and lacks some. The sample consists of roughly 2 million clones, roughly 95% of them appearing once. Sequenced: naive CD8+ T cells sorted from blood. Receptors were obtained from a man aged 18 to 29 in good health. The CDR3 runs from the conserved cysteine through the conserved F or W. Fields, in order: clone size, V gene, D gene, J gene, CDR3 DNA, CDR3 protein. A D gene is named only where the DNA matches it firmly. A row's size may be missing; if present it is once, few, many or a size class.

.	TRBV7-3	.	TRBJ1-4	TGTGCCAGCCCAGCCCTAACAACCGGGGTCTCAACTAATGAAAAACTGTTTTTT	CASPALTTGVSTNEKLFF
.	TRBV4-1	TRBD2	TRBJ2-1	TGCGCCAGCAGCCTCGAGTCGGGACTAGCGGGCCCCTCCTACAATGAGCAGTTCTTC	CASSLESGLAGPSYNEQFF
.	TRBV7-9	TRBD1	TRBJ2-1	TGTGCCAGCAGCCCGGGACAGGGAACGTCGGTTGAGCAGTTCTTC	CASSPGQGTSVEQFF
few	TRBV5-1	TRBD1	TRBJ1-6	TGCGCCAGCAGCTTGGGAGGGACAGCCTATAATTCACCCCTCCACTTT	CASSLGGTAYNSPLHF
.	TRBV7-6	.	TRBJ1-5	TGTGCCAGCAGCTTGGGGGGGCTTCAGCCCCAGCATTTT	CASSLGGLQPQHF
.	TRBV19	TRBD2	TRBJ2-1	TGTGCCAGTAGTATCGTTATAGGGACTATCTACAATGAGCAGTTCTTC	CASSIVIGTIYNEQFF
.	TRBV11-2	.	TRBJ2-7	TGTGCCAGCAGCTTTGGAGGGGTAGCCTACGAGCAGTACTTC	CASSFGGVAYEQYF
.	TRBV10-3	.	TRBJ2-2	TGTGCCATCCCAGGAAGGGACATAAACACCGGGGAGCTGTTTTTT	CAIPGRDINTGELFF
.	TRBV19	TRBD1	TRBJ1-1	TGTGCCAGTAGTATAGTATCAGGGGGCGGTGGCACTGAAGCTTTCTTT	CASSIVSGGGGTEAFF
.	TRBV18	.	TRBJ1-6	TGTGCCAGCTCACCTCAGGGCTGGGGGAATTCACCCCTCCACTTT	CASSPQGWGNSPLHF
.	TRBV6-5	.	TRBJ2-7	TGTGCCAGCAGTTACCAGGTAGCCTACGAGCAGTACTTC	CASSYQVAYEQYF
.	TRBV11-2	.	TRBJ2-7	TGTGCCAGCAGCCTAAACAGGGTTGTGCACGAGCAGTACTTC	CASSLNRVVHEQYF
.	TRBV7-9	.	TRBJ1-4	TGTGCCAGCAGCTTAGTTCAGCCACGTAATGAAAAACTGTTTTTT	CASSLVQPRNEKLFF
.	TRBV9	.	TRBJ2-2	TGTGCCAGCAGCGTAGGAATATCAGCCACCGGGGAGCTGTTTTTT	CASSVGISATGELFF
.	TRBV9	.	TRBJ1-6	TGTGCCAGCAGCGTAGGGGGGAATTCACCCCTCCACTTT	CASSVGGNSPLHF
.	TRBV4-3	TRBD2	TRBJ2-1	TGCGCCAGCAGCCACGGGACTAGCTACAATGAGCAGTTCTTC	CASSHGTSYNEQFF
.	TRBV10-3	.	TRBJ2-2	TGTGCCATCAGCGCGGCGGGTTCGAACACCGGGGAGCTGTTTTTT	CAISAAGSNTGELFF
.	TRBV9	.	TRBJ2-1	TGTGCCAGCAGCGTAGTATCAGGGGACTACAATGAGCAGTTCTTC	CASSVVSGDYNEQFF
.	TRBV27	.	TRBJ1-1	TGTGCCAGCAAAAGAAACGAGCCGGACACTGAAGCTTTCTTT	CASKRNEPDTEAFF
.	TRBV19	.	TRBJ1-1	TGTGCCAGTACCAATAGGGGACCGTTGTTGAACACTGAAGCTTTCTTT	CASTNRGPLLNTEAFF
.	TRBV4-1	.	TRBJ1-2	TGCGCCAGCAGCCAAGATACGGAAGGGCCCGCCTATGGCTACACCTTC	CASSQDTEGPAYGYTF
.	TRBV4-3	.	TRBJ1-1	TGCGCCAGCAGCCACCTACAGGACACTGAAGCTTTCTTT	CASSHLQDTEAFF
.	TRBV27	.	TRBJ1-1	TGTGCCAGCAGTTTATCACAGATGGCTGAAGCTTTCTTT	CASSLSQMAEAFF
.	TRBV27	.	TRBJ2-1	TGTGCCAGCAGTTTATTAGGGTCCAATGAGCAGTTCTTC	CASSLLGSNEQFF
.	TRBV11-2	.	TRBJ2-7	TGTGCCAGCAGCTTAGGAGCCGGGGACTACGAGCAGTACTTC	CASSLGAGDYEQYF
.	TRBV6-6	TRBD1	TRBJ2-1	TGTGCCAGCAACTTACAGGGGAGCTCCTACAATGAGCAGTTCTTC	CASNLQGSSYNEQFF
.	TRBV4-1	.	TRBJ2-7	TGCGCCAGCAGCCCGAGTGGCGGAGGGTTCTACGAGCAGTACTTC	CASSPSGGGFYEQYF
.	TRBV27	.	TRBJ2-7	TGTGCCAGCATTTCCGTCGATCCCCCTGGGAAGCAGTACTTC	CASISVDPPGKQYF
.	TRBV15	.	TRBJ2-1	TGTGCCACCCTCTATAAGTTCGGGAGTGAGCAGTTCTTC	CATLYKFGSEQFF
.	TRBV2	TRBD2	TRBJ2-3	TGTGCCAGCAGTGAGACAAGGCTCCTACACGCTAGCGGGGGTTCTAGCACAGATACGCAGTATTTT	CASSETRLLHASGGSSTDTQYF